The 7 T cell receptor beta chains in this list originate from one sample, sequenced in a study of blood T cells in healthy people across ages. A J-beta primer mix and a sample-barcoded 5' primer were used in a second PCR of roughly 7 to 12 cycles. TCRdb reprocessed the 5' RACE reads via MiXCR and lists one record per CDR3 protein. This table has some 900,000 distinct CDR3 sequences, roughly 50% appearing once. The sample taken for sequencing was blood. The receptors derive from a man aged 25-45 years in good health.

The chain joins TRBV12-3 or TRBV12-4 to TRBJ2-2; D ambiguous. The CDR3 contains 14 residues. With 6 bases removed from V and 2 bases from J, the gap between germline ends came to 10 bases. The CDR3 is CASRGMLNTGELFF. DNA of the CDR3: TGTGCCAGCAGGGGAATGCTCAACACCGGGGAGCTGTTTTTT.

This clonotype was detected only once. The chain links TRBV12-5 to TRBJ2-3, with a weak D call TRBD1 (6 bases). Germline-derived CDR1 and CDR2 are LGHNT and FRNRAP. Trimming left V 5 bases short and J 2 bases short, with 14 bases between. This CDR3 contains 15 residues. The CDR3 DNA reads as TGTGCTAGTGGTCCCCAGGGGAACCCCACAGATACGCAGTATTTT. It is translated as CASGPQGNPTDTQYF.

This clonotype appeared a few times. The rearrangement joins TRBV25-1 to TRBJ2-7; 8 bases are shared with TRBD2. V lost 3 bases, J lost 3 bases, and 10 bases stayed unmatched. CDR1 is MGHDK and CDR2 is SYGVNS in the germline V gene. CDR3 length: 16 residues. CDR3 in DNA: TGTGCCAGCAGTGAGTCTGGCTACGGGGGGGGCTACGAGCAGTACTTC. This codes for CASSESGYGGGYEQYF.

This clonotype turned up a few times. The chain carries TRBV5-4 and TRBJ2-1; tentatively, D is TRBD1 (5 bases). The length of the CDR3 is 12 residues. The V and J ends lost 5 bases and 5 bases respectively, with 8 bases between them. The germline V gene encodes CDR1 SGHNT and CDR2 YYREEE (reference sequence). DNA for the CDR3: TGTGCCAGCAGATACAGGAACAATGAGCAGTTCTTC. Translated: CASRYRNNEQFF.

The J gene is TRBJ1-6, the V gene TRBV6-5, with D possibly TRBD1 on 6 matching bases. The CDR3 extends over 16 amino acids. V was shortened by 10 bases and J by 7 bases, with 23 bases between the two germline ends. Germline V gene sequence: CDR1 MNHEY, CDR2 SVGAGI. The CDR3 is CATHEGEFATNSPLHF. CDR3 nucleotides: TGTGCCACCCATGAGGGGGAATTCGCTACCAATTCACCCCTCCACTTT.

This rearrangement joins TRBV27 to TRBJ1-3, with no clear D. The germline V and J ends were trimmed by 0 bases and 4 bases, with 4 bases remaining between them. In germline, CDR1 is MNHEY, CDR2 SMNVEV (reference sequence). CDR3 size: 13 residues. CDR3 loop: CASSLSPGNTIYF. Here the CDR3 DNA reads TGTGCCAGCAGTTTATCGCCAGGAAACACCATATATTTT.

The chain employs TRBV4-3 and TRBJ2-7; no reliable D call. The CDR3 length is 16 residues. Germline loops: CDR1 LGHNA, CDR2 YSLEER. Trimming pared 4 bases from V and 0 bases from J, leaving 16 bases between. The CDR3 nucleotides are TGCGCCAGCAGCCCAGACCCCCCCACAGTCTCCTACGAGCAGTACTTC. As protein: CASSPDPPTVSYEQYF.